Listed below are T cell receptor beta chains from one sample, sequenced in a study of shared clonotypes between healthy human individuals. Here immunoSEQ multiplex PCR was the method, and the copy in TCRdb shows in-frame clones only, minus some. Of roughly 170,000 clones in the sample, 65% to 70% are singletons; the top ten hold about 9.4%. Sequencing input: memory CD4+ T cells sorted from blood. All receptors derive from a young man in good health. Both conserved end residues are trimmed from each CDR3. Expanded clones get a size class; other rows say once, few or many, or leave the size out.

clone_size,v_call,j_call,cdr3_aa
few,TRBV10-3,TRBJ2-1,AISEQGLAVTNEQF
few,TRBV5-1,TRBJ2-7,ASSQQGIDEQY
NA,TRBV5-4,TRBJ1-5,ASSLGGQNQPQH
many,TRBV7-2,TRBJ2-6,ASSADGWAGANVLT
NA,TRBV20-1,TRBJ1-2,SARIGLPYT
once,TRBV6-1,TRBJ2-3,ASTFDRYTDTQY
NA,TRBV28,TRBJ1-5,ASSPFAGSNQPQH
NA,TRBV5-4,TRBJ2-7,ASSSPGQGSDEQY
once,TRBV27,TRBJ2-7,ASSQRRSSGSSLLPMGYEQY
NA,TRBV13,TRBJ2-7,ASSLLGTGLAGANSYEQY
once,TRBV18,TRBJ1-2,ASSPRGDGYT
NA,TRBV23-1,TRBJ1-1,ASSQSGLTPNTEAF
few,TRBV5-1,TRBJ2-5,ASSLGLAGQETQY
few,TRBV27,TRBJ2-6,ASSYSSGANVLT
NA,TRBV6-1,TRBJ1-2,ASKQGVTGGYT
NA,TRBV7-9,TRBJ2-1,ASSLLTSGGYNEQF
NA,TRBV2,TRBJ1-5,ASSEAAAVSRPQH
few,TRBV10-3,TRBJ2-5,AISGGQPGEETQY
NA,TRBV27,TRBJ1-1,ASSLGGGMNTEAF
once,TRBV19,TRBJ2-7,ASSMGHSPYEQY
NA,TRBV4-3,TRBJ1-5,ASSQPYQGLINQPQH
NA,TRBV18,TRBJ2-7,ASSTKQGREQY